One T cell receptor beta chain is described in this entry. Its cognate antigen is unknown. V lost 3 bases and J lost 0, with 12 bases in between. The germline V gene has CDR1 DFQATT and CDR2 SNEGSKA (reference sequence). The CDR3 spans 15 residues. This record belongs to a study of regulatory T cells in long-lasting Graves disease. Findings of the study overall: The study found lower TCR diversity in persistent Graves' patients than in newly diagnosed ones. Examination was confined to peripheral blood, excluding thyroid tissue.

The sample's time point: newly diagnosed GD, antithyroid drugs for less than 3 months. Scientists built the TCR library using RNA that was extracted from PBMCs. Sequencing libraries for TCR beta were prepared with iRepertoire HTBI primers and Arm-PCR of CDR3 regions. Each CDR3 protein gets one entry after TCRdb re-called the multiplex PCR reads with MiXCR. This table has 550,000 to 650,000 distinct CDR3 sequences, about 16% appearing once. The sample also formed part of further work on T cells in Graves' hyperthyroidism and ophthalmopathy. That study reports: Researchers defined stable Graves' hyperthyroidism as no ophthalmopathy progression within 18 months. HTBI primers drove first-round RT-PCR of the TCR CDR3.

This clonotype originated in a man aged 18-30 years with Graves disease. The sample here was peripheral blood mononuclear cells (PBMCs), taken at new diagnosis, from a patient treated with antithyroid drugs. The chain couples TRBV20-1 to TRBJ1-3; TRBD1 might be the D (6 bases). The CDR3 spells CSARDSVFSGNTIYF. DNA of the CDR3: TGCAGTGCTAGGGACAGTGTTTTCTCTGGAAACACCATATATTTT.